This TCR beta chain was recorded in a study of T cells after yellow fever vaccination. Study-wide points: Reappearance after the booster was seen for most primary-vaccination clones, at 96% CD4 and around 88% CD8.

MiXCR was run by TCRdb on the 5' RACE reads, yielding one entry per CDR3 protein. The repertoire includes some 260,000 distinct CDR3 sequences, around 4.9% of them detected once, and roughly 3.5% sits in the top ten. The CDR3 is 17 residues long. CDR1 is MGHRA and CDR2 is YSYEKL in the germline V gene. V gave up 2 bases and J gave up 2 bases, with 13 bases separating them. This clonotype was counted only a few times. Antigen specificity is unknown. The sequence came from a man between 18 and 35 years old who received the YFV17D yellow fever vaccine. Sequenced here: CD4+ T cells sorted from PBMCs, sampled on the day of the yellow fever booster vaccination. The rearrangement links TRBV4-1 to TRBJ2-6; D gene ambiguous. This CDR3 is CASSQPLAKAGANVLTF. The CDR3 coding sequence is TGCGCCAGCAGCCAACCCCTGGCTAAGGCTGGGGCCAACGTCCTGACTTTC.